This TCR beta chain was observed in a study of T-cell memory formation after mild COVID-19. TCRdb ran MiXCR on the 5' RACE reads and lists one entry per CDR3 protein. The table includes 180,000 or so distinct CDR3 sequences, roughly 11% detected once. This clonotype was seen a few times. This CDR3 has 14 amino acids. V shed 0 bases and J shed 4 bases, with 9 bases lying between them. The V gene's germline CDR1 is SGHTA and CDR2 FQGNSA. J is TRBJ1-1 and V is TRBV7-2; a weak D match, TRBD1 (5 bases). This TCR was recovered from a man between 18 and 29 years old who had mild COVID-19 (a few samples of this study predate the infection). Cell type and time point are not known. The material sequenced was PBMCs or a T cell subset sorted from them (not recorded which). The CDR3 DNA sequence: TGTGCCAGCAGCTTAGCATCGGGGGGCACTGAAGCTTTCTTT. As protein: CASSLASGGTEAFF.